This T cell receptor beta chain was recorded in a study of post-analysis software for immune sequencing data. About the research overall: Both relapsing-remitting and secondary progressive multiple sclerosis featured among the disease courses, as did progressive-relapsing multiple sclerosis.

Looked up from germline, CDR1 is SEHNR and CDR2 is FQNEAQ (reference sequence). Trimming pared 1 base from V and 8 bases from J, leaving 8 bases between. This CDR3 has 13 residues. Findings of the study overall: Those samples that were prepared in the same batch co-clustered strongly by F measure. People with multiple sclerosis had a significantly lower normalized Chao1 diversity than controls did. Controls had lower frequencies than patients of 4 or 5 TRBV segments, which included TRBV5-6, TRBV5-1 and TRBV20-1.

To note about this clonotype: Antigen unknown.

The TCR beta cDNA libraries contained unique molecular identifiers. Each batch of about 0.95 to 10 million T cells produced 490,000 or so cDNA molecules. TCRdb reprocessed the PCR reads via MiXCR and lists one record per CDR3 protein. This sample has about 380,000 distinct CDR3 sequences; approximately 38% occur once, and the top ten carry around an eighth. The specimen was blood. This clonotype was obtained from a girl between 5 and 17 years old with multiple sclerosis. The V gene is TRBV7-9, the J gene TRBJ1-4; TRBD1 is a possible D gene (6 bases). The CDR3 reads CASSLGDREKLFF. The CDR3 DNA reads TGTGCCAGCAGCTTAGGTGACAGGGAAAAACTGTTTTTT.